These 22 T cell receptor beta chains were sequenced from one sample in a study of T cell responses to AZD1222 COVID-19 vaccine. Profiling relied on immunoSEQ multiplex PCR, and the TCRdb table lists in-frame clones only, not all of them. Of some 130,000 clones in the sample, 80% to 95% are singletons; the top ten hold under 4%. The sequencing used peripheral blood, collected on day 0 of AZD1222 vaccination. The receptors derive from an adult in good health.

The chain employs TRBV7-2 and TRBJ2-1, with 11 positions matching TRBD1. Trimming took 5 bases from V and 2 from J; bases not matched to a gene: 2. The germline V gene encodes CDR1 SGHTA and CDR2 FQGNSA. The length of the CDR3 is 15 residues. The CDR3 spells CASSMDRGPYNEQFF. In DNA, the CDR3 is TGTGCCAGCAGCATGGACAGGGGGCCCTACAATGAGCAGTTCTTC.

The rearrangement uses TRBV12-5 and TRBJ2-3; D unclear. Between the trimmed V and J ends, which lost 0 bases and 7 bases, there was a span of 11 bases. Germline assignment: CDR1 LGHNT and CDR2 FRNRAP. This CDR3 contains 14 residues. This CDR3 is CASGLVTSGNTQYF. The CDR3, as DNA: TGTGCTAGTGGTTTGGTAACCTCCGGAAATACGCAGTATTTT. Looking up the rest from reference TRBV12-5 and TRBJ2-3 gives the full variable domain: DARVTQTPRHKVTEMGQEVTMRCQPILGHNTVFWYRQTMMQGLELLAYFRNRAPLDDSGMPKDRFSAEMPDATLATLKIQPSEPRDSAVYFCASGLVTSGNTQYFGPGTRLTVL.

The chain is built from TRBV25-1 and TRBJ2-7; TRBD1 aligns across 8 bases. This CDR3 has 16 amino acids. CDR1 MGHDK and CDR2 SYGVNS come from the germline V gene. V shed 5 bases and J 2 bases; nucleotides not matched to a gene: 11. The CDR3 is CASSTFPGQDPYEQYF. CDR3 sequence (DNA): TGTGCCAGCAGTACCTTTCCGGGACAGGACCCCTACGAGCAGTACTTC.

The chain joins TRBV30 to TRBJ1-2; 12 nucleotides align to TRBD1. From germline, CDR1 is GTSNPN and CDR2 SVGIG (reference sequence). The V gene end was trimmed by 6 bases and the J gene end by 4 bases; junction bases not matched to a gene: 6. The CDR3 loop spans 14 amino acids. The CDR3 region has the DNA TGTGCCTGCCGGGACAGGGGGCGCAGCTATGGCTACACCTTC. Amino acids: CACRDRGRSYGYTF. Using reference TRBV30 and TRBJ1-2 for the parts outside the CDR3, the full variable domain is SQTIHQWPATLVQPVGSPLSLECTVEGTSNPNLYWYRQAAGRGLQLLFYSVGIGQISSEVPQNLSASRPQDRQFILSSKKLLLSDSGFYLCACRDRGRSYGYTFGSGTRLTVV.

The V and J genes are TRBV18 and TRBJ2-7; TRBD1 might be the D (5 bases). Germline CDR1 KGHSH, CDR2 LQKENI. This CDR3 has 14 residues. V lost 3 bases and J 2 bases, leaving 11 bases between the germline ends. CDR3 bases: TGTGCCAGCTCACCGCGGCAGGGTGCCTACGAGCAGTACTTC. Encoded protein: CASSPRQGAYEQYF.

CDR3 DNA: TGCAGTGCTAGAGGCCTAGGTGAAGCTTTCTTT. This gives the protein CSARGLGEAFF. This chain connects TRBV20-1 to TRBJ1-1; the D is unclear. V lost 1 base and J 7 bases, leaving 7 bases between the germline ends. Germline V gene sequence: CDR1 DFQATT, CDR2 SNEGSKA (reference sequence). The CDR3 has 11 residues.

The V call is TRBV6-5, the J call TRBJ1-2; unclear D gene. In germline, CDR1 is MNHEY, CDR2 SVGAGI. CDR3 length equals 12 residues. V lost 8 bases and J 8 bases, leaving 15 bases between the germline ends. This CDR3 reads CASGRAGGGYTF. CDR3 DNA: TGTGCCAGCGGGCGGGCAGGAGGCGGCTACACCTTC.

The CDR3 region is CATSREDGGEPYEQYF. Here the CDR3 DNA reads TGTGCCACCAGCAGAGAGGACGGGGGCGAACCTTACGAGCAGTACTTC. The chain uses TRBV15 and TRBJ2-7; either TRBD1 or TRBD2 may supply D (6 bases each). CDR1 and CDR2 from the germline V gene are LNHNV and YYDKDF (reference sequence). V was pared by 0 bases and J by 4 bases, with 16 bases between. The CDR3 has 16 amino acids.

The chain carries TRBV7-3 and TRBJ1-2; no clear D gene. There are 13 residues in the CDR3. V lost 5 bases, J lost 5 bases, and 12 bases lay in between. Germline V CDR1 and CDR2: SGHTA, FQGTGA. The CDR3 loop is CASSLGSGYGYTF. In nucleotides, the CDR3 is TGTGCCAGCAGCCTCGGGAGCGGGTATGGCTACACCTTC.

The CDR3 DNA reads TGTGCCAGCCGGGCCCGGTGGGGAGATCCTCAGCCCCAGCATTTT. Amino acid sequence: CASRARWGDPQPQHF. The V and J genes are TRBV2 and TRBJ1-5; D unclear. Germline CDR1 SNHLY, CDR2 FYNNEI. There are 15 residues in the CDR3. Between the trimmed V and J ends, which lost 8 bases and 6 bases, there was a span of 20 bases.

In this sample, this clone turned up once. This chain's CDR3 is CASLARSTGELFF. Here the CDR3 DNA reads TGTGCCAGCCTCGCGAGGAGCACCGGGGAGCTGTTTTTT. The chain couples TRBV6-5 to TRBJ2-2, with D unclear. Germline loops: CDR1 MNHEY, CDR2 SVGAGI. Trimming pared 8 bases from V and 4 bases from J, leaving 11 bases between. The CDR3 length is 13 residues.

The V and J genes are TRBV6-5 and TRBJ1-5, with D perhaps TRBD1 (5 bases). Between the trimmed V and J ends, which lost 5 bases and 2 bases, there was a span of 13 bases. The CDR3 loop spans 15 amino acids. CDR1 and CDR2 from the germline V gene are MNHEY and SVGAGI. CDR3 sequence (DNA): TGTGCCAGCAGTCCCCCCCGGGGCGGCAATCAGCCCCAGCATTTT. Translating it yields CASSPPRGGNQPQHF.

The table lists this clone with a few counts. The chain uses TRBV5-6 and TRBJ2-7; 9 bases are a match to TRBD1. CDR3 length: 14 residues. With 2 bases clipped from V and 5 bases from J, the junction kept 5 bases outside the gene matches. CDR1 and CDR2 from the germline V gene are SGHDT and YYEEEE. The CDR3 DNA follows: TGTGCCAGCAGCTTCCCGGGACAGGGTCACGAGCAGTACTTC. This sequence encodes CASSFPGQGHEQYF.

The rearrangement uses TRBV19 and TRBJ1-1; weak D call: TRBD1 (5 bases). This CDR3 has 11 amino acids. V lost 3 bases to trimming and J lost 11 bases, with 10 bases between them. Germline V gene sequence: CDR1 LNHDA, CDR2 SQIVND (reference sequence). The CDR3 nucleotides are TGTGCCAGTAGTATTTCAGGGAACGCTTTCTTT. It encodes CASSISGNAFF.

This clone was detected once. V and J are TRBV12-3 or TRBV12-4 and TRBJ2-7; D not resolved. The CDR3 has 11 residues. Trimming removed 6 bases at V and 0 bases at J, with 3 bases between. The CDR3 is CASRTSYEQYF. The CDR3 coding sequence is TGTGCCAGCAGGACCTCCTACGAGCAGTACTTC.

The CDR3 sequence: CASSIGGVGANVLTF. CDR3 coding DNA: TGTGCCAGTAGTATAGGTGGGGTTGGGGCCAACGTCCTGACTTTC. This rearrangement joins TRBV19 to TRBJ2-6; D is ambiguous. From germline, CDR1 is LNHDA and CDR2 SQIVND (reference sequence). Trimming took 1 base from V and 3 from J, leaving 7 bases between them. The CDR3 covers 15 residues.

In this sample, this clone turned up once. Relative to the germline gene, one junction end is altered; a read error may explain this. The gene calls are TRBV4-1 and TRBJ1-3, with TRBD1 matching over 8 bases. Germline CDR1 is MGHRA and CDR2 is YSYEKL. The CDR3 contains 15 residues. CDR3 coding DNA: TGCGCCAGCAGCGAAGACAGGGGCTCTGGAAACACCATATATTTT. Translated: CASSEDRGSGNTIYF.

The chain is built from TRBV2 and TRBJ2-2, with TRBD2 matching over 11 bases. The CDR3 has 18 residues. The germline CDR1 and CDR2 sequences are SNHLY and FYNNEI. J lost 4 bases, V lost 9 bases, and 16 bases had no gene match. CDR3 nucleotides: TGTGCCAGAGCGAGTAGTAGTAGCGGGAGGGCGGTCACCGGGGAGCTGTTTTTT. Its translation is CARASSSSGRAVTGELFF.

The V gene is TRBV12-3 or TRBV12-4, the J gene TRBJ1-2; D might be TRBD1 (5 bases). The V gene lost 7 bases and the J gene lost 8 bases, with 11 bases spanning the gap. This CDR3 region has 11 residues. CDR3 coding DNA: TGTGCCAGCACCCGGGGCGGGGGCTACACCTTC. It encodes CASTRGGGYTF.

This clone is a singleton in its sample. The chain employs TRBV19 and TRBJ1-5; a weak D match, TRBD1 (5 bases). The CDR3 contains 16 residues. Looked up from germline, CDR1 is LNHDA and CDR2 is SQIVND (reference sequence). Trimming cost V 0 bases and J 7 bases, with 16 bases left between them. In nucleotides, the CDR3 is TGTGCCAGTAGTATAGATGCTCAGGCAGGGCAGCAGCCCCAGCATTTT. As protein: CASSIDAQAGQQPQHF.

The V call is TRBV2, the J call TRBJ2-2; 13 bases line up with TRBD2. CDR1 and CDR2 from the germline V gene are SNHLY and FYNNEI. Trimming at V came to 7 bases and at J to 6 bases, leaving 5 bases not matched to a gene. The CDR3 has 15 amino acids. The DNA for the CDR3 is TGTGCCAGCACTAGGACTAGCGGGAGTCCCGGGGAGCTGTTTTTT. Its translation is CASTRTSGSPGELFF.

The chain employs TRBV30 and TRBJ1-4; weak D call: TRBD1 (6 bases). The V and J ends lost 4 bases and 1 base respectively, with 31 bases between them. From germline, CDR1 is GTSNPN and CDR2 SVGIG (reference sequence). The CDR3 sequence is 21 residues long. Here the CDR3 DNA reads TGTGCCTGGACCCCACAGGGCCCCCGGGGTAAACTACGACTAACTAATGAAAAACTGTTTTTT. Translated, it gives CAWTPQGPRGKLRLTNEKLFF.